This T cell receptor beta chain was obtained from a study of response to subunit inactivated influenza vaccine (dated by TCRdb to 2017 to 2018). Study-wide context: The study used deep quantitative T cell receptor repertoire profiling to track responses to a trivalent subunit inactivated influenza vaccine. Study-level results and caveats: The authors proposed that each seasonal influenza vaccination may bring in only a limited number of new T cells.

Trimming removed 8 bases from V and 3 bases from J; the gene matches leave 8 bases unexplained. Taken from cysteine to phenylalanine, the CDR3 has 13 residues. Only CDR3 DNA remains: 39 bases, in frame from the first base. Based on the germline V gene, the CDR1 and CDR2 sequences are SQVTM and ANQGSEA. The library came from RT-PCR. Sequencing relied on an Illumina HiSeq 2500. TCRdb reran the public reads through fastp at Q25 and MiXCR, keeping productive beta chains. Each CDR3 protein gets just one entry, which takes the most common genes and DNA from the rows behind it. The sample profile shows about 620,000 distinct CDR3 sequences; about an eighth of them were found once. The ten largest clones add up to about 10% of the sample. At least ten counts were recorded for this clonotype. The antigen it binds to is not known. No much larger clone is present one base from it, and per-base qualities are unavailable.

The receptor's source is a man aged 45 to 65 who received an inactivated influenza vaccine. Donor details come from another sample of the same person, matched by shared clones. Here the sequenced sample was PBMCs from blood, taken on the day of vaccination. The chain is made from TRBV29-1 and TRBJ1-2; TRBD1 matches 8 bases in the middle. The CDR3 in this case is CSTGTGNDYGYTF. The DNA sequence follows: TGCAGCACAGGGACAGGCAATGACTATGGCTACACCTTC.